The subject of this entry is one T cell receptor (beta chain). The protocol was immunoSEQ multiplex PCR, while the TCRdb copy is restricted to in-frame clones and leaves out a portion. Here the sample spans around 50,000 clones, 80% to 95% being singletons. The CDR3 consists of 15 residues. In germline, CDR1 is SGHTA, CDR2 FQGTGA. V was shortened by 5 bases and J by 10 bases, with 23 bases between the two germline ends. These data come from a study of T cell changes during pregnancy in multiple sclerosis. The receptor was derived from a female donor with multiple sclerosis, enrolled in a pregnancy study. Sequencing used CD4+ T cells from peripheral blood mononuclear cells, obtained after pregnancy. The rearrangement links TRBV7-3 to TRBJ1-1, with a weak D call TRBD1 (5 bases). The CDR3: CASSPPPGGRAAAFF. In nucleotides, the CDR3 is TGTGCCAGCAGCCCTCCCCCCGGGGGTCGAGCTGCAGCTTTCTTT.